Below, one TCR beta chain is given with its context. Each sorted subset replicate got 200 ng genomic DNA, roughly 33,000 genomes. Here immunoSEQ multiplex PCR was the method, and the copy in TCRdb shows in-frame clones only, minus some. The data contain 2 million to 2.5 million clones, approximately 94% of them singletons. This entry comes from a study of shared clonotypes between healthy human individuals. About the study: In total, the donors were two women and a few men aged 18 to 49.

This CDR3 is 16 amino acids long. J gave up 2 bases and V 4 bases, and 9 bases lay outside the gene matches. The V gene's germline CDR1 is MGHRA and CDR2 YSYEKL. CD45RO negativity and positive selection for CCR7 defined naive CD8 cells, a population that excluded terminally differentiated effector memory CD45RA+ cells. Among the donors, all were Caucasian adults who lived in Nashville, Tennessee. Sample: naive CD8+ T cells from PBMCs. The origin of this receptor is a man aged 18 to 29 in good health. Some clones in this sample may be carry-over from other donors' samples. The gene calls are TRBV4-1 and TRBJ1-1, with 8 bases lining up with TRBD1. CDR3 in amino acids: CASSLLTGEANTEAFF. CDR3 sequence (DNA): TGCGCCAGCAGCCTATTGACAGGGGAGGCTAACACTGAAGCTTTCTTT.